This T cell receptor (beta chain) was identified during a study of early T cells in non-severe SARS-CoV-2 infection. The CDR3 covers 16 residues. V lost 3 bases, J lost 5 bases, and 4 bases stayed unmatched. CDR1 MGHRA and CDR2 YSYEKL come from the germline V gene. This clonotype turned up a few times. TCRdb called the 5' RACE reads again in MiXCR, with one record for every CDR3 protein. The top ten clones hold around 7% of a sample with 45,000 to 50,000 distinct CDR3 sequences, approximately 6% of them seen once. The rearrangement joins TRBV4-1 to TRBJ2-2; TRBD2 matches 12 bases. The sequencing used whole blood, collected at baseline. The TCR comes from an adult who was a healthcare worker with PCR-confirmed SARS-CoV-2 infection or an uninfected control (not recorded which). The CDR3 reads CASSQLAGGFTGELFF. CDR3 nucleotides: TGCGCCAGCAGCCAGCTAGCGGGAGGGTTTACCGGGGAGCTGTTTTTT.